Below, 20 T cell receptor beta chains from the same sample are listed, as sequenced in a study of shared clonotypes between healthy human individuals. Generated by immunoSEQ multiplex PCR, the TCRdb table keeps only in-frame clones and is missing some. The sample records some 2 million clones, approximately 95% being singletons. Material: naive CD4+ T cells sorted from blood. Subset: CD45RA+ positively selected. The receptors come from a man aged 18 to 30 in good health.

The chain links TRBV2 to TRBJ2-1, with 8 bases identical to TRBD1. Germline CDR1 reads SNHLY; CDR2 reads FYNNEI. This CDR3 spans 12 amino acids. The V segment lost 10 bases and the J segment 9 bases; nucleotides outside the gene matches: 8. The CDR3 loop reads CATNGQGSEQFF. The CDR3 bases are TGTGCCACCAATGGACAGGGTAGTGAGCAGTTCTTC.

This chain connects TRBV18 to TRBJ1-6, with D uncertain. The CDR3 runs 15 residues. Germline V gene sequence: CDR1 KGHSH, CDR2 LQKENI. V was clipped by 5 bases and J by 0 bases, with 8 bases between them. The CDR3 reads CASSFGLSYNSPLHF. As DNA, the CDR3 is TGTGCCAGCTCATTTGGTCTCTCCTATAATTCACCCCTCCACTTT.

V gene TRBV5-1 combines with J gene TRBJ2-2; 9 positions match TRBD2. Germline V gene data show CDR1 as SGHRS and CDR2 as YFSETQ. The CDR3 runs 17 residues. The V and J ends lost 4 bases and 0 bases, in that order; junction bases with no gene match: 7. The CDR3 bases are TGCGCCAGCAGCATAGACCCTAGCGGGACGAACACCGGGGAGCTGTTTTTT. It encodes CASSIDPSGTNTGELFF.

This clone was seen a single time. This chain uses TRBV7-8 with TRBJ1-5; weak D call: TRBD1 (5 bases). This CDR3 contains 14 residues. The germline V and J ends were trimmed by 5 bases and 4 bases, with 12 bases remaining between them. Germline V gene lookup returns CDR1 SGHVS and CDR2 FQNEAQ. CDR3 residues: CASSLVGENQPQHF. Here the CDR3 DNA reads TGTGCCAGCAGCCTTGTGGGGGAGAATCAGCCCCAGCATTTT.

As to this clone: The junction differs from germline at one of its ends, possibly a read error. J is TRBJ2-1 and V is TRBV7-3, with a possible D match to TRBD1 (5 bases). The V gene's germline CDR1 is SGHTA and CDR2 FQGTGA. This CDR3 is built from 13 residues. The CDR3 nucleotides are TGTGCCAGCAGCTTAGTTCAGGCAGGGCCACCGGTCTTC. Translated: CASSLVQAGPPVF.

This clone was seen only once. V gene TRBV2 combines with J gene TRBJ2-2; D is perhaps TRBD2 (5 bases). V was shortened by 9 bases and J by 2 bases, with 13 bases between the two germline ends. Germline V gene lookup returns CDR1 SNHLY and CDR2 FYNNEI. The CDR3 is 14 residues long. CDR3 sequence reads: CASSGIRNTGELFF. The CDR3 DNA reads TGTGCCAGTTCGGGGATTCGCAACACCGGGGAGCTGTTTTTT. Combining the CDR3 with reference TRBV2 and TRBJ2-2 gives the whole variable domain EPEVTQTPSHQVTQMGQEVILRCVPISNHLYFYWYRQILGQKVEFLVSFYNNEISEKSEIFDDQFSVERPDGSNFTLKIRSTKLEDSAMYFCASSGIRNTGELFFGEGSRLTVL.

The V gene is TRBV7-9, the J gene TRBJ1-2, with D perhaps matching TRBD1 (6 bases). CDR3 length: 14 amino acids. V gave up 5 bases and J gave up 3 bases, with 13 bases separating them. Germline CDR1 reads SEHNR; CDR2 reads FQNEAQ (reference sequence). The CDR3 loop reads CASSAWTVDYGYTF. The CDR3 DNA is TGTGCCAGCAGCGCCTGGACAGTAGACTATGGCTACACCTTC.

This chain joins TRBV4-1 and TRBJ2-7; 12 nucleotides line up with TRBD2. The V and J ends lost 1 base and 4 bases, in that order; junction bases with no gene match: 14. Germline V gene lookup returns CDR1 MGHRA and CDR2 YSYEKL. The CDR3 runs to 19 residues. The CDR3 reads CASSQAASLTSGRFYEQYF. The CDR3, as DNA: TGCGCCAGCAGCCAAGCCGCCAGCCTAACTAGCGGGAGGTTTTACGAGCAGTACTTC.

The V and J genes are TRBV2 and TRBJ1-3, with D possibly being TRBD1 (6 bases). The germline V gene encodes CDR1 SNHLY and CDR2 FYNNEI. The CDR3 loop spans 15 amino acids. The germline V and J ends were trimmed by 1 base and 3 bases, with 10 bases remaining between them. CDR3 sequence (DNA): TGTGCCAGCAGTGAAGATGGGGGCCGTGGAAACACCATATATTTT. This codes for CASSEDGGRGNTIYF.

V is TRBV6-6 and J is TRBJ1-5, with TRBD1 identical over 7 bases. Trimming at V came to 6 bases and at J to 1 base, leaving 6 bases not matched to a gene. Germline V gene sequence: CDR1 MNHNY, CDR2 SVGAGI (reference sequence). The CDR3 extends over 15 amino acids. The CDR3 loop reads CASSHRGGSNQPQHF. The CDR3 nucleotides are TGTGCCAGCAGCCACAGGGGAGGGAGCAATCAGCCCCAGCATTTT.

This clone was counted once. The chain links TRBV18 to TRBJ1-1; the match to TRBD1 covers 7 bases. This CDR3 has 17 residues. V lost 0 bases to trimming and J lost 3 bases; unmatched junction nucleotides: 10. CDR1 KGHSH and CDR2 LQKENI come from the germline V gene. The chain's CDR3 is CASSPPRAGGPYTEAFF. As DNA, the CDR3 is TGTGCCAGCTCACCACCGAGGGCAGGGGGACCATACACTGAAGCTTTCTTT.

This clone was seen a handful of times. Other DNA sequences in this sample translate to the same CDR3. In nucleotides, the CDR3 is TGTGCCAGCAGTTTCCCAGGAAACACTGAAGCTTTCTTT. Its protein product is CASSFPGNTEAFF. The chain joins TRBV28 to TRBJ1-1, with D unclear. CDR1 is MDHEN, CDR2 SYDVKM, per germline. CDR3 size: 13 residues. V was shortened by 3 bases and J by 2 bases, with 7 bases between the two germline ends.

The CDR3 reads CASSFTGPFDGYTF. CDR3 DNA sequence: TGTGCCAGCAGTTTCACAGGGCCTTTTGATGGCTACACCTTC. The chain is built from TRBV28 and TRBJ1-2; D might be TRBD1 (6 bases). This CDR3 is built from 14 residues. The germline V gene has CDR1 MDHEN and CDR2 SYDVKM. V gave up 3 bases and J gave up 6 bases, with 14 bases separating them.

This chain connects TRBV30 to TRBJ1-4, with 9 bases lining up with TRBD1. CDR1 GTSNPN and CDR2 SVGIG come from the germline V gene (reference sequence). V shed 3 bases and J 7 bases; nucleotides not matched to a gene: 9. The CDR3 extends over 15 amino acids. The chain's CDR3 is CAWRPGTGKVEKLFF. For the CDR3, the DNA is TGTGCCTGGAGACCCGGGACAGGGAAAGTTGAAAAACTGTTTTTT.

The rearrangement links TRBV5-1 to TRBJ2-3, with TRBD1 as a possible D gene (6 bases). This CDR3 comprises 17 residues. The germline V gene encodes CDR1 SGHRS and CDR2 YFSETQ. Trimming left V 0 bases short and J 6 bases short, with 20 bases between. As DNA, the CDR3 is TGCGCCAGCAGCTTGGGGACAGCCAGGACTGCCGGGGATACGCAGTATTTT. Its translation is CASSLGTARTAGDTQYF.

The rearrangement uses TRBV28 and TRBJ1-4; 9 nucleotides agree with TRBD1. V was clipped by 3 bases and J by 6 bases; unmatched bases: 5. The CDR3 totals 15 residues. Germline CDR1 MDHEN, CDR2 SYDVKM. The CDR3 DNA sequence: TGTGCCAGCAGTTTTCCACAGGGGGCACATGAAAAACTGTTTTTT. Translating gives CASSFPQGAHEKLFF.

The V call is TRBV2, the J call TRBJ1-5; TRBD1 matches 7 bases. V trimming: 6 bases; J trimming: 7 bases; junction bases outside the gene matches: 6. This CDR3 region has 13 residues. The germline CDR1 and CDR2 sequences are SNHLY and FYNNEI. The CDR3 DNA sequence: TGTGCCAGCAGAGAAACACAGGGGCAGCCCCAGCATTTT. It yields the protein CASRETQGQPQHF.

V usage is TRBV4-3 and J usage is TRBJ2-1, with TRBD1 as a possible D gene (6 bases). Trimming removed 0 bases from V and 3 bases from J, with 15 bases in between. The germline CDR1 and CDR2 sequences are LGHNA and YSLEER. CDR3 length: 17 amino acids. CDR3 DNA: TGCGCCAGCAGCCAAGATTTAGGGGCAGGGGTCTACAATGAGCAGTTCTTC. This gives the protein CASSQDLGAGVYNEQFF.

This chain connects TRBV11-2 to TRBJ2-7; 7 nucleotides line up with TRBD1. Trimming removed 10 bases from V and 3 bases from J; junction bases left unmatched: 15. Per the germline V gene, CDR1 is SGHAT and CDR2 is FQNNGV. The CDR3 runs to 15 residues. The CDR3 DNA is TGTGCCACCACTAGTACACAGGGGTCCGTCTACGAGCAGTACTTC. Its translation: CATTSTQGSVYEQYF. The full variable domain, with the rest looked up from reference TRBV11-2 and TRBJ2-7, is EAGVAQSPRYKIIEKRQSVAFWCNPISGHATLYWYQQILGQGPKLLIQFQNNGVVDDSQLPKDRFSAERLKGVDSTLKIQPAKLEDSAVYLCATTSTQGSVYEQYFGPGTRLTVT.

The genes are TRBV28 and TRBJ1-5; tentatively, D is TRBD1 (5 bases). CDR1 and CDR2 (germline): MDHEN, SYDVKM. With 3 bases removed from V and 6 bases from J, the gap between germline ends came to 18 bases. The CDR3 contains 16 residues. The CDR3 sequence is CASSFPPGKGFQPQHF. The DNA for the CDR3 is TGTGCCAGCAGTTTCCCTCCAGGGAAGGGATTTCAGCCCCAGCATTTT. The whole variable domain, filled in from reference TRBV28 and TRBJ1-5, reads DVKVTQSSRYLVKRTGEKVFLECVQDMDHENMFWYRQDPGLGLRLIYFSYDVKMKEKGDIPEGYSVSREKKERFSLILESASTNQTSMYLCASSFPPGKGFQPQHFGDGTRLSIL.